These 32 T cell receptor beta chains were all obtained from the same sample, sequenced in a study of T cells in Graves' hyperthyroidism and ophthalmopathy (dated 2019 in TCRdb). Library prep was done by multiplex PCR. Sequenced on an Illumina HiSeq 2000. The TCR beta CDR3 regions were amplified from RNA transcripts. For the first round of RT-PCR on the TCR CDR3, the HTBI primer set was used together with the Qiagen OneStep RT-PCR kit. TCRdb reworked the public reads: Q25 trimming with fastp, MiXCR clone assembly, productive beta chains retained. Rows are combined by CDR3 protein, so each entry shows the most common genes and DNA. This sample has about 500,000 distinct CDR3 sequences in its table, and about a sixth of those were observed once. The top ten constitute around 18% of the sample. Sequencing was done on a sample of blood. These TCRs come from a woman under 30 with Graves' hyperthyroidism.

In this sample, this clonotype turned up many times. The chain links TRBV3-1 to TRBJ2-7; no firm D call. CDR1 is LGHDT and CDR2 is YNNKEL in the germline V gene (reference sequence). The CDR3 totals 17 residues. V was pared by 4 bases and J by 1 base, with 20 bases between. Here the CDR3 reads CASSLSVLRDGSYEQYF. CDR3 nucleotides: TGTGCCAGCAGCCTAAGTGTTCTGCGAGACGGTTCCTACGAGCAGTACTTC.

This rearrangement joins TRBV4-1 to TRBJ2-3; 7 bases fit TRBD2. CDR1 MGHRA and CDR2 YSYEKL come from the germline V gene. The CDR3 runs to 17 residues. V was pared by 5 bases and J by 1 base, with 12 bases of the junction left unmatched. CDR3 sequence reads: CASSVQPLAVGTDTQYF. The CDR3 DNA follows: TGCGCCAGCAGCGTCCAACCTCTAGCGGTCGGCACAGATACGCAGTATTTT.

This clonotype was seen many times. The chain couples TRBV12-3 or TRBV12-4 to TRBJ2-4; maybe TRBD2 (5 bases). This CDR3 is built from 15 residues. V lost 5 bases to trimming and J lost 3 bases, with 14 bases between them. CDR3 DNA sequence: TGTGCCAGCAGTCTCACCGGACTGGTCAAAAACATTCAGTACTTC. Residues: CASSLTGLVKNIQYF.

This clonotype has just a few counts. V gene TRBV30 combines with J gene TRBJ2-1, with 7 bases identical to TRBD2. The CDR3 contains 13 residues. Germline CDR1 reads GTSNPN; CDR2 reads SVGIG (reference sequence). Trimming removed 8 bases from V and 0 bases from J; junction bases left unmatched: 4. The CDR3 region has the DNA TGTGCCGGAGCGGGAAGCTCCTACAATGAGCAGTTCTTC. Translating gives CAGAGSSYNEQFF. Using reference TRBV30 and TRBJ2-1 for the parts outside the CDR3, the full variable domain is SQTIHQWPATLVQPVGSPLSLECTVEGTSNPNLYWYRQAAGRGLQLLFYSVGIGQISSEVPQNLSASRPQDRQFILSSKKLLLSDSGFYLCAGAGSSYNEQFFGPGTRLTVL.

This clonotype was counted between two and nine times. The chain carries TRBV14 and TRBJ1-2; 7 bases agree with TRBD1. There are 13 residues in the CDR3. Trimming at V came to 4 bases and at J to 7 bases, leaving 6 bases not matched to a gene. The germline V gene encodes CDR1 SGHDN and CDR2 FVKESK. The CDR3 loop is CASSPTGWGGYTF. CDR3 in DNA: TGTGCCAGCAGCCCGACAGGGTGGGGTGGCTACACCTTC.

The J gene is TRBJ1-4, the V gene TRBV5-1; 7 positions match TRBD1. Looked up from germline, CDR1 is SGHRS and CDR2 is YFSETQ. The CDR3 extends over 15 amino acids. V lost 3 bases, J lost 4 bases, and 6 bases stayed unmatched. The chain's CDR3 is CASSSRTGYNEKLFF. The CDR3 region has the DNA TGCGCCAGCAGCTCCAGGACAGGCTATAATGAAAAACTGTTTTTT.

This clonotype has ten or more counts. The DNA of the CDR3 is TGTGCCAGCAGCTTCCGGGACAGGGTATACAATGAGCAGTTCTTC. Translated, it gives CASSFRDRVYNEQFF. The J gene is TRBJ2-1, the V gene TRBV7-9; 9 bases fit TRBD1. Germline-derived CDR1 and CDR2 are SEHNR and FQNEAQ (reference sequence). With 3 bases clipped from V and 4 bases from J, the junction kept 4 bases outside the gene matches. CDR3 length equals 15 residues.

This clonotype has a handful of counts. DNA of the CDR3: TGTGCCAGCAGTGAAGCCGGTGGTTCTTTCTCCTACGAGCAGTACTTC. Amino acids: CASSEAGGSFSYEQYF. The J gene is TRBJ2-7, the V gene TRBV6-1; D is unresolved. Germline loops: CDR1 MNHNS, CDR2 SASEGT. Trimming left V 0 bases short and J 0 bases short, with 12 bases between. The CDR3 length is 16 residues.

This clonotype has ten or more counts. The genes are TRBV27 and TRBJ1-1; D ambiguous. Germline CDR1 MNHEY, CDR2 SMNVEV (reference sequence). CDR3 length: 16 amino acids. The V end lost 4 bases, the J end lost 1 base, and 16 bases lay between the germline ends. The CDR3 DNA reads as TGTGCCAGCAGTTCCGAATTACAGAGGGCGAACACTGAAGCTTTCTTT. This translates into CASSSELQRANTEAFF.

V gene TRBV7-9 combines with J gene TRBJ1-1; no clear D gene. Trimming cost V 1 base and J 7 bases, with 13 bases left between them. The germline V gene encodes CDR1 SEHNR and CDR2 FQNEAQ (reference sequence). The CDR3 consists of 14 residues. The chain's CDR3 is CASSLGSGSHEAFF. CDR3 DNA sequence: TGTGCCAGCAGCTTAGGATCGGGCAGCCATGAAGCTTTCTTT.

This clonotype has at least ten counts. V usage is TRBV20-1 and J usage is TRBJ2-7, with D unclear. The CDR3 consists of 14 residues. Trimming left V 3 bases short and J 4 bases short, with 16 bases between. CDR1 is DFQATT and CDR2 is SNEGSKA in the germline V gene (reference sequence). The CDR3 reads CSASPNLGPYEQYF. The CDR3 DNA reads as TGCAGTGCTAGCCCCAACCTCGGGCCTTACGAGCAGTACTTC.

This clonotype was recorded once. J is TRBJ2-2 and V is TRBV7-2; possibly TRBD2 for D (6 bases). The CDR3 spans 15 residues. Germline V gene data show CDR1 as SGHTA and CDR2 as FQGNSA. V gave up 1 base and J gave up 7 bases, with 13 bases separating them. CDR3 protein: CASSLVGGLGGELFF. Here the CDR3 DNA reads TGTGCCAGCAGCTTAGTGGGGGGACTGGGCGGGGAGCTGTTTTTT.

The genes are TRBV4-2 and TRBJ2-3, with D maybe TRBD1 (6 bases). The CDR3 extends over 15 amino acids. The germline V and J ends were trimmed by 1 base and 2 bases, with 10 bases remaining between them. CDR1 is LGHNA, CDR2 YNFKEQ, per germline. The CDR3 nucleotides are TGTGCCAGCAGCCAAGTGGGGGCCGACACAGATACGCAGTATTTT. This gives the protein CASSQVGADTDTQYF.

This clonotype has more than one count but fewer than ten. The chain couples TRBV6-1 to TRBJ2-1, with TRBD2 matching over 10 bases. This CDR3 is 16 amino acids long. V lost 5 bases and J lost 2; bases outside the gene matches: 6. CDR1 and CDR2 (germline): MNHNS, SASEGT. CDR3 sequence reads: CASSTRSGGAYNEQFF. In nucleotides, the CDR3 is TGTGCCAGCAGTACAAGAAGCGGGGGGGCCTACAATGAGCAGTTCTTC.

This clonotype was recorded at least ten times. This chain connects TRBV7-9 to TRBJ2-3; D possibly corresponds to TRBD2 (6 bases). V was clipped by 5 bases and J by 0 bases, with 15 bases between them. The CDR3 is 16 residues long. Germline CDR1 reads SEHNR; CDR2 reads FQNEAQ (reference sequence). CDR3 sequence (DNA): TGTGCCAGCAGCCTGGGGATAAGCGGGAGCACAGATACGCAGTATTTT. The encoded protein is CASSLGISGSTDTQYF.

In this sample, this clonotype turned up many times. This rearrangement joins TRBV2 to TRBJ1-5; TRBD1 matches at 10 bases. The germline gives CDR1 SNHLY, CDR2 FYNNEI. V shed 4 bases and J 6 bases; nucleotides not matched to a gene: 3. The CDR3 has 14 residues. Here the CDR3 DNA reads TGTGCCAGCAGTGCTGGACAGGGGGGTCAGCCCCAGCATTTT. It specifies CASSAGQGGQPQHF. Combining the CDR3 with reference TRBV2 and TRBJ1-5 gives the whole variable domain EPEVTQTPSHQVTQMGQEVILRCVPISNHLYFYWYRQILGQKVEFLVSFYNNEISEKSEIFDDQFSVERPDGSNFTLKIRSTKLEDSAMYFCASSAGQGGQPQHFGDGTRLSIL.

Many counts were recorded for this clonotype. The chain combines TRBV2 with TRBJ2-7; 7 nucleotides match TRBD2. Germline V lookup: CDR1 SNHLY, CDR2 FYNNEI. The CDR3 consists of 13 residues. J lost 4 bases, V lost 7 bases, and 7 bases had no gene match. The CDR3 spells CASNRAGLYEQYF. CDR3 nucleotide sequence: TGTGCCAGCAATCGAGCGGGACTGTACGAGCAGTACTTC.

This clonotype came up a few times. The chain is built from TRBV20-1 and TRBJ2-5; TRBD2 aligns across 11 bases. V dropped 3 bases and J dropped 5; count of bases not matched to a gene: 11. This CDR3 spans 16 amino acids. Germline V CDR1 and CDR2: DFQATT, SNEGSKA (reference sequence). In DNA form, the CDR3 reads TGCAGTGCTAGCTTTACTAGCGGGGGCGTAGGGGAGACCCAGTACTTC. It specifies CSASFTSGGVGETQYF.

This clonotype was observed a handful of times. The V and J genes are TRBV6-1 and TRBJ2-3, with TRBD1 matching 7 bases. The CDR3 spans 15 residues. V shed 6 bases and J 1 base; nucleotides not matched to a gene: 7. CDR1 and CDR2 from the germline V gene are MNHNS and SASEGT. The CDR3 loop reads CASRQQGWGTDTQYF. As DNA, the CDR3 is TGTGCCAGCAGGCAACAGGGGTGGGGCACAGATACGCAGTATTTT.

This sequence joins TRBV6-1 and TRBJ2-2; D gene uncertain. In germline, CDR1 is MNHNS, CDR2 SASEGT. The V gene lost 8 bases and the J gene lost 1 base, with 17 bases spanning the gap. CDR3 length equals 16 residues. The CDR3 DNA is TGTGCCAGCGACGGTAGAGGCAGGATGAACACCGGGGAGCTGTTTTTT. This translates into CASDGRGRMNTGELFF.

This clonotype was observed at least ten times. V and J are TRBV2 and TRBJ2-7, with 10 bases identical to TRBD1. CDR3 length: 14 amino acids. Unmatched junction bases numbered 6, after V lost 4 bases and J lost 6 bases. Germline-derived CDR1 and CDR2 are SNHLY and FYNNEI. The CDR3 region is CASSVRQGAGEQYF. The DNA of the CDR3 is TGTGCCAGCAGTGTAAGACAGGGGGCGGGCGAGCAGTACTTC.

The table lists this clonotype with many counts. J is TRBJ1-2 and V is TRBV2, with TRBD1 matching over 11 bases. V shed 6 bases, J shed 4 bases, and the junction held 4 bases outside the gene matches. Germline V gene data show CDR1 as SNHLY and CDR2 as FYNNEI. The CDR3 totals 14 residues. CDR3 in amino acids: CASRGQGVGYGYTF. The CDR3 region has the DNA TGTGCCAGCAGGGGACAGGGGGTTGGCTATGGCTACACCTTC.

This clonotype was observed a few times. The V and J genes are TRBV20-1 and TRBJ2-2; 11 bases match TRBD2. Germline V gene lookup returns CDR1 DFQATT and CDR2 SNEGSKA (reference sequence). After removal of 1 base from V and 3 bases from J, the junction contained 7 bases not matched to a gene. The CDR3 is 17 amino acids. The CDR3 DNA follows: TGCAGTGCTAGAGTAGCGGGGGGGCGTCTGTACACCGGGGAGCTGTTTTTT. This codes for CSARVAGGRLYTGELFF.

Points on this clonotype: No DNA is shown, since the ends of the CDR3 on it are uncertain; the CDR3 is the one TCRdb lists. The chain employs TRBV30 and TRBJ1-1; the table assigns TRBD1, which was not confirmed against the DNA. Looked up from germline, CDR1 is GTSNPN and CDR2 is SVGIG (reference sequence). The CDR3 has 14 residues if both end residues are counted. The chain's CDR3 is CAWNWGAGNTEAFF.

The gene calls are TRBV6-2 or TRBV6-3 and TRBJ2-7; D unresolved. The CDR3 sequence is 13 residues long. V gave up 2 bases and J gave up 3 bases, with 8 bases separating them. CDR1 MNHEY and CDR2 SVGEGT come from the germline V gene. CDR3 nucleotides: TGTGCCAGCAGTTACGAAGTGAGCTACGAGCAGTACTTC. Encoded protein: CASSYEVSYEQYF.

The sample holds a few counts of this clonotype. The chain employs TRBV12-3 or TRBV12-4 and TRBJ2-3, with 12 bases lining up with TRBD1. The CDR3 is made up of 14 amino acids. J gave up 9 bases and V 5 bases, and 6 bases lay outside the gene matches. This CDR3 reads CASSPGQGALTQYF. CDR3 DNA sequence: TGTGCCAGCAGTCCGGGACAGGGGGCTTTAACGCAGTATTTT.

J is TRBJ1-5 and V is TRBV5-1; D is unclear. The CDR3 spans 15 residues. Trimming stripped 4 bases from V and 2 bases from J, with 13 bases between. The germline V gene has CDR1 SGHRS and CDR2 YFSETQ. CDR3 bases: TGCGCCAGCAGCGCTGGTGGGCTCGGCAATCAGCCCCAGCATTTT. Its protein is CASSAGGLGNQPQHF.

V is TRBV20-1 and J is TRBJ2-7; D tentatively reads TRBD1 or TRBD2 (5 bases each). V was clipped by 3 bases and J by 4 bases, with 16 bases between them. The germline V gene encodes CDR1 DFQATT and CDR2 SNEGSKA (reference sequence). The CDR3 is made up of 14 amino acids. CDR3 in amino acids: CSASRDGVFYEQYF. CDR3 DNA: TGCAGTGCTAGCCGGGACGGAGTTTTTTACGAGCAGTACTTC.

The chain combines TRBV15 with TRBJ2-1; 8 nucleotides align to TRBD1. The germline CDR1 and CDR2 sequences are LNHNV and YYDKDF (reference sequence). The CDR3 extends over 16 amino acids. V was pared by 0 bases and J by 5 bases, with 6 bases of the junction left unmatched. In DNA form, the CDR3 reads TGTGCCACCAGCAGAGATCGGCAGGGGGCAAACAATGAGCAGTTCTTC. This translates into CATSRDRQGANNEQFF.

This clonotype was seen ten or more times. CDR3 coding DNA: TGTGCCAGCAGCAGTCCCGGGACAGGGATCGGGAAGACCCAGTACTTC. Translation gives CASSSPGTGIGKTQYF. The chain employs TRBV12-3 or TRBV12-4 and TRBJ2-5; 9 bases fit TRBD1. This CDR3 contains 16 residues. J lost 6 bases, V lost 6 bases, and 14 bases had no gene match.

This clonotype has ten or more counts. Here the CDR3 reads CASSLTGAGDTQYF. CDR3 in DNA: TGTGCCAGCAGTTTGACAGGGGCAGGAGATACGCAGTATTTT. This chain connects TRBV6-1 to TRBJ2-3; 8 positions match TRBD1. V lost 5 bases, J lost 5 bases, and 6 bases stayed unmatched. Germline V lookup: CDR1 MNHNS, CDR2 SASEGT. CDR3 length: 14 amino acids.

The chain couples TRBV19 to TRBJ2-1, with D perhaps matching TRBD1 (6 bases). Germline V gives CDR1 LNHDA, CDR2 SQIVND (reference sequence). The length of the CDR3 is 15 residues. With 5 bases removed from V and 3 bases from J, the gap between germline ends came to 14 bases. This CDR3 is CASSFSTGLYNEQFF. CDR3 coding DNA: TGTGCCAGTAGTTTCTCGACAGGACTCTACAATGAGCAGTTCTTC.